These T cell receptor beta chains were read from a single sample in a study of CD8 T cells in Susac syndrome. Each CDR3 protein gets one entry after TCRdb re-called the immunoSEQ multiplex PCR reads with MiXCR. In the table there are about 150,000 distinct CDR3 sequences, approximately 94% of which are singletons. Sequences were obtained from CD4+ T cells from PBMCs. Every receptor here comes from a human donor with Susac syndrome. The CDR3 runs from the conserved cysteine through the conserved F or W. The D gene is left open where the match is weak. Rows may omit the clone size; those that give it use once, few, many or a size class.

size: -
V: TRBV20-1
D: -
J: TRBJ1-1
DNA: TGCAGTGCTAGTATTCGGCAAGCTTTCTTT
CDR3: CSASIRQAFF

size: -
V: TRBV12-3/TRBV12-4
D: TRBD2
J: TRBJ2-1
DNA: TGTGCCAGCAGTCCCTCTAGCGGGAGATTGGGAAATGAGCAGTTCTTC
CDR3: CASSPSSGRLGNEQFF

size: -
V: TRBV18
D: -
J: TRBJ1-2
DNA: TGTGCCAGCTCACCACCAGAAGGGCCTAACTATGGCTACACCTTC
CDR3: CASSPPEGPNYGYTF

size: once
V: TRBV25-1
D: TRBD2
J: TRBJ2-6
DNA: TGTGCCAGCAGTGGGCCCGGGACTAGCGGGAGGGCCTCTGGGGCCAACGTCCTGACTTTC
CDR3: CASSGPGTSGRASGANVLTF

size: -
V: TRBV3-1
D: TRBD2
J: TRBJ2-1
DNA: TGTGCCAGCAGCCAGCGGGGGGGCAACAATGAGCAGTTCTTC
CDR3: CASSQRGGNNEQFF

size: -
V: TRBV2
D: -
J: TRBJ2-3
DNA: TGTGCCAGCAGTGGAGATACGCAGTATTTT
CDR3: CASSGDTQYF

size: -
V: TRBV25-1
D: TRBD1
J: TRBJ2-7
DNA: TGTGCCAGCAGCGATGGACAGGGGCCCTACTACGAGCAGTACTTC
CDR3: CASSDGQGPYYEQYF

size: -
V: TRBV29-1
D: -
J: TRBJ2-3
DNA: TGCAGCGTTGAAATTGCGGGAAAATCGAAGTATTTT
CDR3: CSVEIAGKSKYF

size: -
V: TRBV11-2
D: -
J: TRBJ2-1
DNA: TGTGCCAGCAGCTTAGCCGGGACCCTTTATCTCAATGAGCAGTTCTTC
CDR3: CASSLAGTLYLNEQFF

size: -
V: TRBV20-1
D: -
J: TRBJ2-7
DNA: TGCAGTGCCGTTAACTACGAGCAGTACTTC
CDR3: CSAVNYEQYF

size: -
V: TRBV20-1
D: -
J: TRBJ1-1
DNA: TGCAGTGCTAGTAAAGCGGGTGGGGGTACTGAAGCTTTCTTT
CDR3: CSASKAGGGTEAFF

size: -
V: TRBV2
D: -
J: TRBJ2-7
DNA: TGTGCCAGCAGTGAAGGACAGAGCTTCGACGAGCAGTACTTC
CDR3: CASSEGQSFDEQYF

size: -
V: TRBV7-9
D: -
J: TRBJ1-1
DNA: TGTGCCAGCAGCTTAGCGCAGGCGTCACCTGAAGCTTTCTTT
CDR3: CASSLAQASPEAFF

size: -
V: TRBV20-1
D: -
J: TRBJ2-1
DNA: TGCAGTGCTAGAGATTCCCCCGGGACGAGCTCCTACAATGAGCAGTTCTTC
CDR3: CSARDSPGTSSYNEQFF

size: -
V: TRBV3-1
D: TRBD1
J: TRBJ2-5
DNA: TGTGCCAGCAGGTTGAGCAGGGGGTCAGGGGAGACCCAGTACTTC
CDR3: CASRLSRGSGETQYF

size: -
V: TRBV19
D: -
J: TRBJ1-6
DNA: TGTGCCAGTAGTATGTTGTACTCTGGGTCACCCCTCCACTTT
CDR3: CASSMLYSGSPLHF

size: -
V: TRBV9
D: TRBD2
J: TRBJ2-7
DNA: TGTGCCAGCAGCGTAGCGGCTGAAGCGGGAGCCTACGAGCAGTACTTC
CDR3: CASSVAAEAGAYEQYF

size: -
V: TRBV12-3/TRBV12-4
D: TRBD1
J: TRBJ1-2
DNA: TGTGCCAGCAGTCCTGGACAGGTTGGCTATGGCTACACCTTC
CDR3: CASSPGQVGYGYTF

size: -
V: TRBV28
D: TRBD1
J: TRBJ2-7
DNA: TGTGCCAGCAGCCCCGGACAGGGAAAAAGGTACTTC
CDR3: CASSPGQGKRYF

size: -
V: TRBV14
D: -
J: TRBJ2-7
DNA: TGTGCCAGCAGCCAAGCCTTTTCCGTCTACGAGCAGTACTTC
CDR3: CASSQAFSVYEQYF

size: -
V: TRBV7-8
D: -
J: TRBJ1-5
DNA: TGTGCCAGCAGCTTAGAGGCCAGCAATCAGCCCCAGCATTTT
CDR3: CASSLEASNQPQHF

size: -
V: TRBV5-1
D: -
J: TRBJ2-3
DNA: TGCGCCAGCAGCTTGGTGATCGGCACAGATACGCAGTATTTT
CDR3: CASSLVIGTDTQYF

size: -
V: TRBV29-1
D: -
J: TRBJ1-5
DNA: TGCAGCGTGTTACAGGATAGCAATCAGCCCCAGCATTTT
CDR3: CSVLQDSNQPQHF

size: once
V: TRBV20-1
D: -
J: TRBJ2-1
DNA: TGCAGTGTGCCGGGAAGAGTAAGCAATGAGCAGTTCTTC
CDR3: CSVPGRVSNEQFF

size: -
V: TRBV4-1
D: -
J: TRBJ1-5
DNA: TGCGCCAGCAGCCAGTGGGGTATTGAGCCCCAGCATTTT
CDR3: CASSQWGIEPQHF

size: few
V: TRBV11-2
D: -
J: TRBJ2-7
DNA: TGTGCCAGCAGTTTTTCCCGGGACTACGAGCAGTACTTC
CDR3: CASSFSRDYEQYF

size: once
V: TRBV29-1
D: TRBD2
J: TRBJ2-4
DNA: TGCAGCGTTGAACCGCTGGCGGGGGGGGCGAACATTCAGTACTTC
CDR3: CSVEPLAGGANIQYF

size: -
V: TRBV29-1
D: -
J: TRBJ1-2
DNA: TGCAGCGTTCGAGGGGACCGGACTTATGGCTACACCTTC
CDR3: CSVRGDRTYGYTF

size: -
V: TRBV15
D: -
J: TRBJ1-4
DNA: TGTGCCACCAGCAGTGGGGAAAGGGCGGCGAGCAATGAAAAACTGTTTTTT
CDR3: CATSSGERAASNEKLFF

size: -
V: TRBV7-2
D: -
J: TRBJ2-3
DNA: TGTGCCAGCAGCTCAAGAGTCAGTGCAGATACGCAGTATTTT
CDR3: CASSSRVSADTQYF

size: -
V: TRBV2
D: -
J: TRBJ1-4
DNA: TGTGCCAGCAGCCAAGAAAAACTGTTTTTT
CDR3: CASSQEKLFF

size: once
V: TRBV20-1
D: -
J: TRBJ1-2
DNA: TGCAGTGCTAGAGAAGCCGGGTTGGGCGGTGGCTACACCTTC
CDR3: CSAREAGLGGGYTF

size: -
V: TRBV12-3/TRBV12-4
D: -
J: TRBJ2-7
DNA: TGTGCCAGCAGGCGGACTACTAACGGCGAGCAGTACTTC
CDR3: CASRRTTNGEQYF

size: -
V: TRBV20-1
D: TRBD2
J: TRBJ2-1
DNA: TGCAGTGCTGTAGTGAGCGGGGGGGCCTTTTCGTCTGAGCAGTTCTTC
CDR3: CSAVVSGGAFSSEQFF

size: -
V: TRBV12-3/TRBV12-4
D: -
J: TRBJ2-2
DNA: TGTGCCAGCAGTCCACGGACGGGAAACACCGGGGAGCTGTTTTTT
CDR3: CASSPRTGNTGELFF

size: once
V: TRBV12-3/TRBV12-4
D: -
J: TRBJ1-2
DNA: TGTGCCAGCAGTTTAAGGGGTGACTACACCTTC
CDR3: CASSLRGDYTF

size: -
V: TRBV6-1
D: -
J: TRBJ2-6
DNA: TGTGCCAGCAGTCCGACATCTCCCAACGTCCTGACTTTC
CDR3: CASSPTSPNVLTF

size: -
V: TRBV20-1
D: -
J: TRBJ2-5
DNA: TGCAGTGCTAGATCCGAACCCTGGCGGGGAACGGGAGAGACCCAGTACTTC
CDR3: CSARSEPWRGTGETQYF

size: -
V: TRBV28
D: TRBD1
J: TRBJ1-1
DNA: TGTGCCAGCAGCGAACAGGGGAGGGAAGGCACTGAAGCTTTCTTT
CDR3: CASSEQGREGTEAFF

size: -
V: TRBV11-2
D: TRBD1
J: TRBJ2-5
DNA: TGTGCCAGCAGCTTATGGACAGGGGATCCCTTGGAGACCCAGTACTTC
CDR3: CASSLWTGDPLETQYF

size: -
V: TRBV29-1
D: TRBD2
J: TRBJ2-3
DNA: TGCAGCGTTGCTAGCGGGAGTACAGATACGCAGTATTTT
CDR3: CSVASGSTDTQYF

size: -
V: TRBV9
D: TRBD1
J: TRBJ2-3
DNA: TGTGCCAGCAGCCCCCACCCGGGACAGGGCGCAGATACGCAGTATTTT
CDR3: CASSPHPGQGADTQYF

size: -
V: TRBV6-5
D: -
J: TRBJ1-2
DNA: TGTGCCAGCAGTTGGGAACAGGGAGGAGATGGCTACACCTTC
CDR3: CASSWEQGGDGYTF

size: once
V: TRBV7-9
D: TRBD2
J: TRBJ2-7
DNA: TGTGCCAGCAGCTTTAGCGGGGCTTACGAGCAGTACTTC
CDR3: CASSFSGAYEQYF

size: -
V: TRBV5-1
D: -
J: TRBJ2-7
DNA: TGCGCCAGCAGCTCCCCCGAGGCCGCCGGCGAGCAGTACTTC
CDR3: CASSSPEAAGEQYF

size: -
V: TRBV3-1
D: -
J: TRBJ2-7
DNA: TGTGCCAGCAGCCAAGATCCGGACAGCTTAAGGGAGCAGTACTTC
CDR3: CASSQDPDSLREQYF

size: -
V: TRBV3-1
D: TRBD2
J: TRBJ2-3
DNA: TGTGCCAGCAGCCAAGACCTCTCAGCGGGAGGGTCAGATACGCAGTATTTT
CDR3: CASSQDLSAGGSDTQYF

size: -
V: TRBV29-1
D: TRBD1
J: TRBJ2-1
DNA: TGCAGCGTGACAGGGGTCGACTCCTACAATGAGCAGTTCTTC
CDR3: CSVTGVDSYNEQFF

size: -
V: TRBV7-9
D: -
J: TRBJ2-2
DNA: TGTGCCAGCACCTTAGGGACAACGAACACCGGGGAGCTGTTTTTT
CDR3: CASTLGTTNTGELFF

size: -
V: TRBV27
D: -
J: TRBJ2-7
DNA: TGTGCCAGCAGTCCGAAAGGAGGAGGGTTAAGATTCTCCTACGAGCAGTACTTC
CDR3: CASSPKGGGLRFSYEQYF

size: -
V: TRBV10-2
D: -
J: TRBJ2-7
DNA: TGCGCCAGCAAGCCTCAAACAGCCGAGCAGTACTTC
CDR3: CASKPQTAEQYF

size: -
V: TRBV24-1
D: -
J: TRBJ1-1
DNA: TGTGCCACCAGTGATGCAGGAAACACTGAAGCTTTCTTT
CDR3: CATSDAGNTEAFF